What follows are 21 T cell receptor beta chains derived from one specimen sequenced in a study of regulatory T cells in long-lasting Graves disease. Time point reported: persistent/refractory GD, antithyroid drugs over 5 years with positive TRAb. PBMCs were the source of the RNA used for TCR sequencing. To make TCR beta libraries, researchers used iRepertoire HTBI primers and Arm-PCR of CDR3 regions. TCRdb independently ran MiXCR on the multiplex PCR reads; one entry per CDR3 protein. The table has roughly 400,000 distinct CDR3 sequences, roughly a fifth seen once. Material: peripheral blood mononuclear cells (PBMCs), obtained when the disease was refractory, from a patient treated with antithyroid drugs. All receptors derive from a female donor with Graves disease.

On this clonotype: A read error is possible here, since a much larger clone lies one base away. The chain combines TRBV11-1 with TRBJ2-2, with 12 bases aligning to TRBD2. The germline gives CDR1 SGHAT, CDR2 FQDESV (reference sequence). This CDR3 has 18 residues. The CDR3 DNA reads TGTGCCAGCAGCTTCGGACTAGCGGGATACTCGAACACCGGGGGGCTGTTTTTT. Protein sequence: CASSFGLAGYSNTGGLFF.

This clonotype was picked up many times. This chain joins TRBV2 and TRBJ2-5; 12 bases agree with TRBD1. The CDR3 spans 15 residues. Germline values: CDR1 SNHLY, CDR2 FYNNEI. The V and J ends lost 6 bases and 4 bases, in that order; junction bases with no gene match: 6. The CDR3 here is CASRAGQGAGETQYF. CDR3 nucleotides: TGTGCCAGCAGAGCGGGACAGGGGGCCGGAGAGACCCAGTACTTC.

The chain is built from TRBV12-5 and TRBJ2-3; 11 bases agree with TRBD2. Per germline, CDR1 LGHNT and CDR2 FRNRAP. The CDR3 contains 15 residues. The trim removed 2 bases at V and 7 bases at J, leaving 5 bases unmatched. CDR3 nucleotides: TGTGCTAGTGGTTTGACTAGCGGGAGTATAAATACGCAGTATTTT. As protein: CASGLTSGSINTQYF.

This clonotype was counted only a few times. CDR3 loop: CASSFTSSTGELFF. The CDR3, as DNA: TGTGCCAGCAGCTTTACGTCCTCCACCGGGGAGCTGTTTTTT. V usage is TRBV7-9 and J usage is TRBJ2-2; D uncertain. V dropped 3 bases and J dropped 4 bases, with 9 bases sitting between them. The germline CDR1 and CDR2 sequences are SEHNR and FQNEAQ (reference sequence). The length of the CDR3 is 14 residues. Full variable domain (remainder filled in from reference TRBV7-9 and TRBJ2-2): DTGVSQNPRHKITKRGQNVTFRCDPISEHNRLYWYRQTLGQGPEFLTYFQNEAQLEKSRLLSDRFSAERPKGSFSTLEIQRTEQGDSAMYLCASSFTSSTGELFFGEGSRLTVL.

V usage is TRBV4-1 and J usage is TRBJ2-2; 11 bases match TRBD2. Looked up from germline, CDR1 is MGHRA and CDR2 is YSYEKL. This CDR3 contains 19 residues. The V gene end was trimmed by 0 bases and the J gene end by 3 bases; junction bases not matched to a gene: 9. CDR3 bases: TGCGCCAGCAGCCAAGATACGGTAGCGGGAGGGCCTTACACCGGGGAGCTGTTTTTT. Translating gives CASSQDTVAGGPYTGELFF.

This clonotype was detected ten times or more. V and J are TRBV2 and TRBJ2-3; maybe TRBD2 (5 bases). The CDR3 runs 15 residues. Trimming took off 4 bases at V and 2 bases at J, with 13 bases between the two ends. Germline-derived CDR1 and CDR2 are SNHLY and FYNNEI. The CDR3 bases are TGTGCCAGCAGTGTTCTAGCCTACTTCACAGATACGCAGTATTTT. It yields the protein CASSVLAYFTDTQYF.

The J gene is TRBJ2-1, the V gene TRBV18; no firm D call. V lost 6 bases and J lost 6, with 6 bases in between. CDR3 length equals 11 residues. Germline CDR1 KGHSH, CDR2 LQKENI. The CDR3 loop is CASSVGNEQFF. For the CDR3, the DNA is TGTGCCAGCTCGGTTGGCAATGAGCAGTTCTTC. The full variable domain, with the rest looked up from reference TRBV18 and TRBJ2-1, is NAGVMQNPRHLVRRRGQEARLRCSPMKGHSHVYWYRQLPEEGLKFMVYLQKENIIDESGMPKERFSAEFPKEGPSILRIQQVVRGDSAAYFCASSVGNEQFFGPGTRLTVL.

The sample holds a few counts of this clonotype. CDR3 sequence reads: CASSQDRTQGYEQYF. The CDR3 nucleotides read TGCGCCAGCAGCCAAGATCGGACACAGGGTTACGAGCAGTACTTC. J is TRBJ2-7 and V is TRBV4-1, with a tentative D call TRBD1 (6 bases). CDR1 is MGHRA and CDR2 is YSYEKL in the germline V gene. V gave up 0 bases and J gave up 4 bases, with 13 bases separating them. This CDR3 has 15 amino acids.

This clonotype was recorded a few times. This chain links TRBV20-1 with TRBJ2-1; maybe TRBD1 (5 bases). Looked up from germline, CDR1 is DFQATT and CDR2 is SNEGSKA (reference sequence). The CDR3 covers 12 residues. V was pared by 8 bases and J by 7 bases, with 15 bases between. CDR3 sequence reads: CSPGANWNEQFF. Written as DNA, the CDR3 is TGCAGTCCTGGGGCAAATTGGAATGAGCAGTTCTTC.

The chain links TRBV7-9 to TRBJ1-2, with D hard to call. Germline CDR1 SEHNR, CDR2 FQNEAQ (reference sequence). This CDR3 has 12 residues. V was cut by 7 bases and J by 2 bases, with 8 bases left in between. The CDR3 sequence is CASTRENYGYTF. The CDR3 nucleotides read TGTGCCAGCACCCGGGAGAACTATGGCTACACCTTC.

The chain recombines TRBV20-1 with TRBJ2-2; D is uncertain. The V gene's germline CDR1 is DFQATT and CDR2 SNEGSKA (reference sequence). V was clipped by 6 bases and J by 1 base, with 18 bases between them. This CDR3 spans 16 amino acids. The CDR3 loop is CSAHPIGRGNTGELFF. The DNA for the CDR3 is TGCAGTGCGCACCCTATAGGCCGAGGGAACACCGGGGAGCTGTTTTTT.

Many counts were recorded for this clonotype. This chain links TRBV28 with TRBJ2-7; 8 nucleotides match TRBD2. V trimming: 2 bases; J trimming: 3 bases; junction bases outside the gene matches: 12. The CDR3 has 17 residues. Germline V gene sequence: CDR1 MDHEN, CDR2 SYDVKM. CDR3 in amino acids: CASSLTPPGLAIYEQYF. The DNA for the CDR3 is TGTGCCAGCAGTTTAACCCCACCCGGACTAGCTATCTACGAGCAGTACTTC.

The table lists this clonotype with many counts. The genes are TRBV28 and TRBJ1-2; D possibly corresponds to TRBD1 (6 bases). The V and J ends lost 2 bases and 6 bases respectively, with 19 bases between them. From germline, CDR1 is MDHEN and CDR2 SYDVKM. This CDR3 has 16 residues. The CDR3, as DNA: TGTGCCAGCAGTTTAGGGTTGGGGACAAGGGCGGATGGCTACACCTTC. The encoded protein is CASSLGLGTRADGYTF.

To note about this clonotype: A much larger clonotype is one base distant, so this may be a read error. The chain couples TRBV6-1 to TRBJ2-7; D is unclear. Germline CDR1 and CDR2: MNHNS and SASEGT. There are 12 residues in the CDR3. This chain's CDR3 is CASGPASYERYF. The CDR3 DNA reads as TGTGCCAGCGGGCCGGCATCCTACGAGCGGTACTTC.

This clonotype has a count of ten or more. Sequence at one end of the junction differs from germline and may be a read error. CDR3 loop: CASSPAGPYEQYF. As DNA, the CDR3 is TGTGCCAGCAGTCCAGCGGGCCCCTACGAGCAGTACTTC. The chain has TRBV5-1 and TRBJ2-7; the D gene is possibly TRBD2 (6 bases). In germline, CDR1 is SGHRS, CDR2 YFSETQ. This CDR3 region has 13 residues.

This clonotype was seen many times. This sequence joins TRBV2 and TRBJ1-1; 7 bases fit TRBD1. This CDR3 has 14 amino acids. Looked up from germline, CDR1 is SNHLY and CDR2 is FYNNEI. V shed 6 bases and J 1 base; nucleotides not matched to a gene: 5. The CDR3 loop reads CASRQQGRNTEAFF. CDR3 DNA: TGTGCCAGCAGGCAACAGGGGAGGAACACTGAAGCTTTCTTT.

The V gene is TRBV18, the J gene TRBJ2-2, with 9 bases fitting TRBD1. This CDR3 spans 15 amino acids. V shed 8 bases and J 6 bases; nucleotides not matched to a gene: 10. Germline V CDR1 and CDR2: KGHSH, LQKENI. The CDR3 protein is CASRPGQGRSGELFF. The CDR3 DNA reads TGTGCCAGCCGACCGGGACAGGGAAGATCCGGGGAGCTGTTTTTT.

This clonotype came up once. A read error may account for a junction end that differs from germline. This chain joins TRBV30 and TRBJ1-1, with D possibly being TRBD1 (6 bases). This CDR3 has 15 amino acids. Germline V CDR1 and CDR2: GTSNPN, SVGIG (reference sequence). For the CDR3, the DNA is TGTGCCTGGAGTAGAGCTGACAGGTACTACACTGAAGCTCTCTTT. Translation: CAWSRADRYYTEALF.

This clonotype was seen only a few times. The chain uses TRBV28 and TRBJ2-3; D uncertain. CDR1 and CDR2 (germline): MDHEN, SYDVKM. This CDR3 region has 14 residues. V was cut by 1 base and J by 5 bases, with 10 bases left in between. For the CDR3, the DNA is TGTGCCAGCAGTTTATACTTCTCCAAAGATACGCAGTATTTT. Protein product: CASSLYFSKDTQYF.

The genes are TRBV13 and TRBJ2-5, with 9 bases that match TRBD1. V shed 5 bases and J 6 bases; nucleotides not matched to a gene: 13. The CDR3 spans 16 residues. The germline V gene has CDR1 PRHDT and CDR2 FYEKMQ (reference sequence). CDR3 sequence (DNA): TGTGCCAGCAGCCGGAACACAGGGGGCGCGGGGAAGACCCAGTACTTC. This gives the protein CASSRNTGGAGKTQYF. The variable domain in full, with the rest retrieved from reference TRBV13 and TRBJ2-5, is AAGVIQSPRHLIKEKRETATLKCYPIPRHDTVYWYQQGPGQDPQFLISFYEKMQSDKGSIPDRFSAQQFSDYHSELNMSSLELGDSALYFCASSRNTGGAGKTQYFGPGTRLLVL.

This clonotype was seen repeatedly, ten times or more. This chain connects TRBV28 to TRBJ2-5; TRBD1 matches at 8 bases. The length of the CDR3 is 15 residues. The V segment lost 6 bases and the J segment 3 bases; nucleotides outside the gene matches: 9. The germline CDR1 and CDR2 sequences are MDHEN and SYDVKM. As DNA, the CDR3 is TGTGCCAGCAGGGGATCCGGACAGGGAGAAGAGACCCAGTACTTC. This translates into CASRGSGQGEETQYF.